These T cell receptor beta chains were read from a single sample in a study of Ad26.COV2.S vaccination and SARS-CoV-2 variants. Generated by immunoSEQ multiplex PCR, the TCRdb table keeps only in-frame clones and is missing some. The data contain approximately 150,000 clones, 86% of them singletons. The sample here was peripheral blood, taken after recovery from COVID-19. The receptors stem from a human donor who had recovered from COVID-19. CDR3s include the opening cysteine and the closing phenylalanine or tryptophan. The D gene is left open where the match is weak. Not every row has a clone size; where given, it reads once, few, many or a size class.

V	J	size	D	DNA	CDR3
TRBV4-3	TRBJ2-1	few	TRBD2	TGCGCCAGCAGCCACCCCGGACTAGCAAATGAGCAGTTCTTC	CASSHPGLANEQFF
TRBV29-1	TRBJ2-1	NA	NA	TGCAGCGTTGTACAGGCCACCTACAATGAGCAGTTCTTC	CSVVQATYNEQFF
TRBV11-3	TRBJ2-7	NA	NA	TGTGCCAGCAGCTGGCCGGAGGGGTTCGGCAACGAGCAGTACTTC	CASSWPEGFGNEQYF
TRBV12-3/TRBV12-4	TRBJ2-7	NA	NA	TGTGCCAGCAGTTTAGCGGGGCTCGAGCAGTACTTC	CASSLAGLEQYF
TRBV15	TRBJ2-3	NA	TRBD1	TGTGCCACCAGCAGTCGCCGGGACAGCCCCACAGATACGCAGTATTTT	CATSSRRDSPTDTQYF
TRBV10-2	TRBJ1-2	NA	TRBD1	TGCGCCAGCAGTGAGACCTCGACAGGGGTAGACTACACCTTC	CASSETSTGVDYTF
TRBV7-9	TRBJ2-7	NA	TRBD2	TGTGCCAGCAGCTTGGGAGGGGAGGGTCCCTACGAGCAGTACTTC	CASSLGGEGPYEQYF
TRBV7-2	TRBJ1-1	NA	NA	TGTGCCAGCAGCTTATATGGACAGCACACTGAAGCTTTCTTT	CASSLYGQHTEAFF
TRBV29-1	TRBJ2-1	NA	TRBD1	TGCAGCGTTACAGGGGGACAGGGAAGGGGTGAGCAGTTCTTC	CSVTGGQGRGEQFF
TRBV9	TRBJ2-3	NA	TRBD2	TGTGCCAGCAGCGTAGCTGCTAGCGGGGGGGCGGATACGCAGTATTTT	CASSVAASGGADTQYF
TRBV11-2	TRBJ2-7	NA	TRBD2	TGTGCCAGCAGCAATATTGGGGCTAGCGGGGGGGCCTACGAGCAGTACTTC	CASSNIGASGGAYEQYF
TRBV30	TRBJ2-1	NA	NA	TGTGCCTGGAGCCCAACCAAGTACAATGAGCAGTTCTTC	CAWSPTKYNEQFF
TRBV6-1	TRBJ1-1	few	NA	TGTGCCAGCAGTGAAAGGAGTGGAGCTTTCTTT	CASSERSGAFF
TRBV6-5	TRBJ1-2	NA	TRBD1	TGTGCCAGCAGTTACACGACAGGGCTTTCTGGCTACACCTTC	CASSYTTGLSGYTF
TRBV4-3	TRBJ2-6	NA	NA	TGCGCCAGCAGCGGGCGGGGGGCCAACGTCCTGACTTTC	CASSGRGANVLTF
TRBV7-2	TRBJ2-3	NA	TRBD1	TGTGCCAGCAGCTTACGGGACAGGGAGAGGAGCACAGATACGCAGTATTTT	CASSLRDRERSTDTQYF
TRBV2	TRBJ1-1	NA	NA	TGTGCCAGCATCTATAGCATGTCCGGAGGCGCGGAGGCTAACACTGAAGCTTTCTTT	CASIYSMSGGAEANTEAFF
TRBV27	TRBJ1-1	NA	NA	TGTGCCAGCGGACTAGGGGGGAGGGACACTGAAGCTTTCTTT	CASGLGGRDTEAFF
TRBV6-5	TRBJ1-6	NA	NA	TGTGCCAGCAGTCCCCTTAGAAATTCACCCCTCCACTTT	CASSPLRNSPLHF
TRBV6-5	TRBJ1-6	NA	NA	TGTGCCAGCAGTTACCAGGGGACGAATTCACCCCTCCACTTT	CASSYQGTNSPLHF
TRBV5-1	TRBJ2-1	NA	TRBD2	TGCGCCAGCAGTTCGAGCGGGGGACTCAATGAGCAGTTCTTC	CASSSSGGLNEQFF
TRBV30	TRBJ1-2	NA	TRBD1	TGTGCCTGGAGTCAGGACAGGGGCAATGGCTACACCTTC	CAWSQDRGNGYTF
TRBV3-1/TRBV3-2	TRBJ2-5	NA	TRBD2	TGTGCCAGCAGCCAGCCAAGCGGGGGGGCATCAGAGACCCAGTACTTC	CASSQPSGGASETQYF
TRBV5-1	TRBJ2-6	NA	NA	TGCGCCAGCAGTAAGACAGCAGTCTCTGGGGCCAACGTCCTGACTTTC	CASSKTAVSGANVLTF
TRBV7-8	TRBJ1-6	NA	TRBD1	TGTGCCAGCAGCCCTCGAACAGGGGTTTCACCCCTCCACTTT	CASSPRTGVSPLHF
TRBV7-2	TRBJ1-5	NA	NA	TGTGCCAGCAGCGGAAGGGGGGCCGTCCCCCAGCATTTT	CASSGRGAVPQHF
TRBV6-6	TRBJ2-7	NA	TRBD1	TGTGCCACCCACTATTCCCGGGACAGACCATACGAGCAGTACTTC	CATHYSRDRPYEQYF
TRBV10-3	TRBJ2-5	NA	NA	TGTGCCATCAGTACAGATGAAGAGACCCAGTACTTC	CAISTDEETQYF
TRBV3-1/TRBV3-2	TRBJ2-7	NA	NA	TGTGCCAGCAGCCAAGCACCCGGAAATTACGAGCAGTACTTC	CASSQAPGNYEQYF
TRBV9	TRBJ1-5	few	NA	TGTGCCAGCAGCGGTGAAGGGAGTCAGCCCCAGCATTTT	CASSGEGSQPQHF